This TCR beta chain was recorded in a study of post-analysis software for immune sequencing data. Findings and limits, study-wide: Those with multiple sclerosis, the patient group, showed significantly lower normalized Chao1 diversity than controls. Five TRBV segments, including TRBV5-6, TRBV5-1 and TRBV20-1, were more frequent in patients than controls.

Unique-molecular-identifier-tagged TCR beta cDNA libraries were used. It was from roughly 1 to 10 million T cells that about half a million cDNA molecules came. Via MiXCR, TCRdb re-called the PCR reads, giving one row per CDR3 protein. The table records 150,000 to 200,000 distinct CDR3 sequences, under 40% of them present only once. The CDR3 totals 14 residues. Trimming took 3 bases from V and 1 from J, leaving 9 bases between them. This clonotype was counted many times. Its cognate antigen is unknown. The sequence was collected from a girl aged 5-17 years with multiple sclerosis. The specimen comprised blood, sampled after autologous hematopoietic stem cell transplantation. This chain connects TRBV12-3 or TRBV12-4 to TRBJ1-1; maybe TRBD1 (5 bases). The CDR3 bases are TGTGCCAGCAGTTTGGGGGGGGGGAACACTGAAGCTTTCTTT. It encodes CASSLGGGNTEAFF.